This is a list of T cell receptor beta chains from one sample in a study of cytomegalovirus exposure and HLA in healthy donors. Only in-frame clones appear in the TCRdb table, and some are missing; sequencing was by immunoSEQ multiplex PCR. The sample has around 150,000 clones; approximately 83% are singletons. The specimen was PBMCs. Source of these receptors: a man in his forties in good health and CMV-seronegative. Each CDR3 is given without its conserved first and last residue. Each record gives: CDR3 length, J gene, V gene, CDR3 protein.

12 | TRBJ1-6 | TRBV11-2 | ASSLSRGNSPLH
15 | TRBJ1-3 | TRBV15 | ATSREAGGLSGNTIY
11 | TRBJ1-1 | TRBV9 | ASSVLVSTEAF
11 | TRBJ1-5 | TRBV30 | AWDQGGGQPQH
11 | TRBJ2-5 | TRBV10-3 | AINQGGQETQY
11 | TRBJ1-2 | TRBV19 | ASSMSRAVGYT
12 | TRBJ1-1 | TRBV5-1 | ASSWTTGRTEAF
14 | TRBJ2-7 | TRBV19 | ASRQTGTSGLYEQY
11 | TRBJ1-5 | TRBV19 | ATGQGVNQPQH
14 | TRBJ1-2 | TRBV6-1 | ASSESVTGTAYGYT
14 | TRBJ2-1 | TRBV5-1 | ASSLFEGAAYNEQF
13 | TRBJ2-3 | TRBV2 | ASSEAPGGTDTQY
11 | TRBJ2-7 | TRBV11-3 | ASRDRETYEQY
11 | TRBJ1-2 | TRBV29-1 | SVDRTGGRGYT
13 | TRBJ1-1 | TRBV6-1 | ASSEGAYMNTEAF
12 | TRBJ1-4 | TRBV7-2 | ASSLGGAGEKLF
13 | TRBJ2-3 | TRBV15 | ATSRGQGGTDTQY
13 | TRBJ2-5 | TRBV7-9 | ASSLGGGAQETQY
15 | TRBJ1-1 | TRBV4-1 | ASSQIRQGPGGTEAF
11 | TRBJ1-1 | TRBV7-9 | ASSLGQGNEAF
13 | TRBJ1-3 | TRBV6-6 | ASSGYGTIENTIY
13 | TRBJ1-5 | TRBV2 | ASRGTGHSNQPQH
15 | TRBJ2-7 | TRBV30 | AWKGRGDRGQLGEQY
12 | TRBJ1-1 | TRBV27 | ASSGGGAHTEAF
13 | TRBJ2-5 | TRBV5-1 | ASSWGLAVRETQY
15 | TRBJ1-5 | TRBV2 | ASSEWGFRGQDQPQH
10 | TRBJ1-2 | TRBV19 | ASSAPVSGYT
12 | TRBJ2-7 | TRBV11-2 | ASSLGGSDYEQY
13 | TRBJ2-7 | TRBV5-1 | ASSLAGSGGPEQY
10 | TRBJ1-6 | TRBV7-2 | ASSTGQGATN
12 | TRBJ1-3 | TRBV6-6 | ASSPGGSGNTIY
13 | TRBJ2-1 | TRBV12-5 | ASGPAGQGYNEQF
14 | TRBJ1-1 | TRBV11-3 | ASSLDLYTANTEAF
14 | TRBJ2-3 | TRBV7-3 | ASSHLAGPSTDTQY
13 | TRBJ1-2 | TRBV5-1 | ASSLASSGNYGYT